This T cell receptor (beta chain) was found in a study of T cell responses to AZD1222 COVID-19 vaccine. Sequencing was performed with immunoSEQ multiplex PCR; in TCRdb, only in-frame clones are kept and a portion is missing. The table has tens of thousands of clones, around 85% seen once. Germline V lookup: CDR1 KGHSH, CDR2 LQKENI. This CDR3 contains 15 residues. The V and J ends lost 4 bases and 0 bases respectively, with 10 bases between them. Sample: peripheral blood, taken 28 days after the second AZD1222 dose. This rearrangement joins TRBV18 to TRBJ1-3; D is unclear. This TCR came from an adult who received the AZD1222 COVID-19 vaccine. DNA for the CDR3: TGTGCCAGCTCACTCGACGTTGTCTCTGGAAACACCATATATTTT. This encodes CASSLDVVSGNTIYF.